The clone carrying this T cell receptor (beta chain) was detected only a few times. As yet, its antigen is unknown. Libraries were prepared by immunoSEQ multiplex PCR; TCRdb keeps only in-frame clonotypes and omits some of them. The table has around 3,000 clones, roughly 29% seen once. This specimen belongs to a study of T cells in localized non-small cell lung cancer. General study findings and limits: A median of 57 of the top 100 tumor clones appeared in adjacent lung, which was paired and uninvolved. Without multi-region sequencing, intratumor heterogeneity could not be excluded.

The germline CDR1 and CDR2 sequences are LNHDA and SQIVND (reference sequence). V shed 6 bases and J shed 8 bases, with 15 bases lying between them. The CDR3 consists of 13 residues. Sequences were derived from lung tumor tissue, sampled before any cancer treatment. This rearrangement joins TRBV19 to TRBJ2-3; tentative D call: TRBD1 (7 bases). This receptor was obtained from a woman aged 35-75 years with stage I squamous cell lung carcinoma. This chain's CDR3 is CASRPTGEVTQYF. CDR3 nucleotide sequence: TGTGCCAGTAGGCCTACAGGGGAGGTTACGCAGTATTTT.